Each of the 14 T cell receptor beta chains below was sequenced from the same sample in a study of OX40 agonist ivuxolimab in advanced cancers. Library preparation was by the immunoSEQ multiplex PCR assay. TCRdb carries this immuneACCESS record with in-frame sequences only. Its versions omit some clonotypes, under half of them owing to an unresolved V gene in the studies checked, with the rest unexplained. The sample table records fewer than 85,000 clones; around four fifths of these occur just once. The ten largest clones represent around 1.8% of the sample. The sample consisted of CD4+ or CD8+ T cells sorted from blood, taken in a trial of the OX40 agonist ivuxolimab. These receptors originate from an adult with an advanced solid tumor such as melanoma, head and neck, liver or kidney cancer.

This chain links TRBV11-2 with TRBJ2-7; 12 nucleotides align to TRBD2. Per the germline V gene, CDR1 is SGHAT and CDR2 is FQNNGV. The CDR3 contains 18 residues. With 7 bases clipped from V and 7 bases from J, the junction kept 20 bases outside the gene matches. This CDR3 reads CASTLAGGRGVSREEQYF. Here the CDR3 DNA reads TGTGCCAGCACACTAGCGGGAGGCCGAGGGGTATCTCGGGAAGAGCAGTACTTC.

The CDR3 sequence is CASSLLRRPAFF. CDR3 nucleotide sequence: TGTGCCAGCAGCCTCTTAAGACGACCAGCTTTCTTT. This sequence joins TRBV28 and TRBJ1-1; unclear D gene. The CDR3 sequence is 12 residues long. With 6 bases removed from V and 10 bases from J, the gap between germline ends came to 15 bases. The V gene's germline CDR1 is MDHEN and CDR2 SYDVKM.

V is TRBV27 and J is TRBJ2-1; 7 nucleotides align to TRBD1. Germline-derived CDR1 and CDR2 are MNHEY and SMNVEV (reference sequence). This CDR3 has 15 residues. The ends lost 6 bases at V and 8 bases at J; junction bases unmatched: 13. This CDR3 is CASSLRQGEWYEQFF. DNA of the CDR3: TGTGCCAGCAGCCTTCGACAGGGCGAGTGGTATGAGCAGTTCTTC.

The chain recombines TRBV7-9 with TRBJ2-3, with 8 bases aligning to TRBD2. The junction had 13 bases not matched to a gene; V was cut back by 4 bases and J by 4 bases. This CDR3 is 17 amino acids long. The germline gives CDR1 SEHNR, CDR2 FQNEAQ (reference sequence). The CDR3 nucleotides are TGTGCCAGCAGCTCACTCCTCGGGGGGGGCCAAGCAGATACGCAGTATTTT. This codes for CASSSLLGGGQADTQYF.

This chain links TRBV27 with TRBJ1-1; 8 bases agree with TRBD1. After removal of 2 bases from V and 4 bases from J, the junction contained 9 bases not matched to a gene. CDR1 and CDR2 from the germline V gene are MNHEY and SMNVEV (reference sequence). The length of the CDR3 is 16 residues. CDR3 nucleotides: TGTGCCAGCAGTTTAAGGCAGGGGGCGCAGGGCACTGAAGCTTTCTTT. Amino acids: CASSLRQGAQGTEAFF.

The chain links TRBV7-6 to TRBJ1-2; 7 nucleotides line up with TRBD1. V shed 5 bases, J shed 5 bases, and the junction held 11 bases outside the gene matches. From germline, CDR1 is SGHVS and CDR2 FNYEAQ. The CDR3 is 15 residues long. In nucleotides, the CDR3 is TGTGCCAGCAGCCCCAGGGGGGGACTCGGGTATGGCTACACCTTC. This encodes CASSPRGGLGYGYTF.

The chain couples TRBV20-1 to TRBJ2-7; the D is unclear. The V end lost 2 bases, the J end lost 4 bases, and 6 bases lay between the germline ends. The CDR3 sequence is 11 residues long. Germline V gene data show CDR1 as DFQATT and CDR2 as SNEGSKA (reference sequence). DNA of the CDR3: TGCAGTGCTAGAAGGGATTACGAGCAGTACTTC. It specifies CSARRDYEQYF.

The chain has TRBV18 and TRBJ1-1, with D perhaps matching TRBD1 (5 bases). The V gene lost 2 bases and the J gene lost 3 bases, with 10 bases spanning the gap. This CDR3 spans 14 amino acids. From germline, CDR1 is KGHSH and CDR2 LQKENI. The CDR3 loop reads CASSPGGEDTEAFF. The CDR3 DNA reads TGTGCCAGCTCACCAGGGGGAGAGGACACTGAAGCTTTCTTT.

This clone was recorded only once. The chain links TRBV7-9 to TRBJ1-3; D is unclear. Trimming cost V 1 base and J 0 bases, with 4 bases left between them. The CDR3 loop spans 14 amino acids. CDR1 SEHNR and CDR2 FQNEAQ come from the germline V gene (reference sequence). The CDR3 DNA sequence: TGTGCCAGCAGCTTAGTTAGCTCTGGAAACACCATATATTTT. Its translation: CASSLVSSGNTIYF.

This chain uses TRBV30 with TRBJ2-5, with 7 positions matching TRBD1. The CDR3 loop spans 13 amino acids. Germline-derived CDR1 and CDR2 are GTSNPN and SVGIG (reference sequence). V lost 3 bases and J lost 2; bases outside the gene matches: 3. For the CDR3, the DNA is TGTGCCTGGAGGAAGACAGGGCAAGAGACCCAGTACTTC. Translation: CAWRKTGQETQYF.

The chain is built from TRBV2 and TRBJ2-1, with D possibly being TRBD2 (7 bases). Germline V lookup: CDR1 SNHLY, CDR2 FYNNEI. Trimming left V 2 bases short and J 3 bases short, with 20 bases between. This CDR3 has 18 amino acids. The CDR3 spells CASSEWGAWGGRYNEQFF. As DNA, the CDR3 is TGTGCCAGCAGTGAATGGGGTGCGTGGGGGGGCCGCTACAATGAGCAGTTCTTC. The variable domain in full, completed from reference TRBV2 and TRBJ2-1, reads EPEVTQTPSHQVTQMGQEVILRCVPISNHLYFYWYRQILGQKVEFLVSFYNNEISEKSEIFDDQFSVERPDGSNFTLKIRSTKLEDSAMYFCASSEWGAWGGRYNEQFFGPGTRLTVL.

The chain joins TRBV9 to TRBJ2-2, with 10 bases aligning to TRBD2. The CDR3 totals 16 residues. Trimming at V came to 0 bases and at J to 7 bases, leaving 6 bases not matched to a gene. CDR1 and CDR2 (germline): SGDLS, YYNGEE. For the CDR3, the DNA is TGTGCCAGCAGCGTAGCACTAGCGGGGACCGGCGGGGAGCTGTTTTTT. Translating it yields CASSVALAGTGGELFF. Using reference TRBV9 and TRBJ2-2 for the parts outside the CDR3, the full variable domain is DSGVTQTPKHLITATGQRVTLRCSPRSGDLSVYWYQQSLDQGLQFLIQYYNGEERAKGNILERFSAQQFPDLHSELNLSSLELGDSALYFCASSVALAGTGGELFFGEGSRLTVL.

The chain recombines TRBV9 with TRBJ1-3; TRBD1 matches at 7 bases. The CDR3 is made up of 14 amino acids. CDR1 SGDLS and CDR2 YYNGEE come from the germline V gene. With 0 bases clipped from V and 4 bases from J, the junction kept 1 base outside the gene matches. CDR3 DNA: TGTGCCAGCAGCGTAGTGGGACAGGGAAACACCATATATTTT. This translates into CASSVVGQGNTIYF. Using reference TRBV9 and TRBJ1-3 for the parts outside the CDR3, the full variable domain is DSGVTQTPKHLITATGQRVTLRCSPRSGDLSVYWYQQSLDQGLQFLIQYYNGEERAKGNILERFSAQQFPDLHSELNLSSLELGDSALYFCASSVVGQGNTIYFGEGSWLTVV.

The V and J genes are TRBV4-1 and TRBJ2-4; no clear D. From germline, CDR1 is MGHRA and CDR2 YSYEKL. V lost 4 bases, J lost 1 base, and 17 bases lay in between. This CDR3 region has 17 residues. CDR3 amino acids: CASSPAGTSVAKNIQYF. The CDR3 nucleotides are TGCGCCAGCAGCCCCGCCGGTACAAGCGTGGCCAAAAACATTCAGTACTTC.